Sequencing of this T cell receptor beta chain was carried out in a study of T cells in Graves' hyperthyroidism and ophthalmopathy. Study summary: Specimen type is peripheral blood, collected at initial diagnosis prior to any treatment. General observations from the study: Most thyroid clonotypes that were expanded above 0.001 also turned up in blood. Median prediction lead before ophthalmopathy onset was about 6.7 months with the model.

This clonotype has at least ten counts. Its target is unknown. Researchers took RNA transcripts and amplified the TCR beta CDR3 regions from them. When the TCR CDR3 underwent first-round RT-PCR, the HTBI primer set was used. TCRdb re-called the multiplex PCR reads with MiXCR, one entry per CDR3 protein. The sample shows around 600,000 distinct CDR3 sequences, around 15% of them seen only once. The germline V and J ends were trimmed by 3 bases and 2 bases, with 11 bases remaining between them. The CDR3 spans 13 residues. CDR1 and CDR2 (germline): DFQATT, SNEGSKA (reference sequence). The receptor was isolated from a woman aged 45-65 years with Graves' ophthalmopathy. Material for sequencing was blood. This chain links TRBV20-1 with TRBJ2-7; TRBD1 is a possible D gene (5 bases). The CDR3 loop reads CSARATETYEQYF. The CDR3 DNA reads TGCAGTGCTAGGGCGACAGAGACCTACGAGCAGTACTTC.